The present TCR beta chain was sequenced within a study of cytomegalovirus exposure and HLA in healthy donors. PCR amplification relied on 60 Vbeta primers (plus 13 Jbeta primers). TCRdb keeps only in-frame clones here, not all; method: immunoSEQ multiplex PCR. The table shows about 77,000 clones, with around 75% occurring only once. Trimming took 5 bases from V and 5 from J, leaving 26 bases between them. Germline CDR1 is SGHRS and CDR2 is YFSETQ. The CDR3 extends over 18 amino acids. Sequencing was carried out using PBMCs. The chain uses TRBV5-1 and TRBJ1-5; D is undetermined. The TCR was taken from a woman in her thirties or forties in good health and CMV-seronegative. DNA for the CDR3: TGCGCCAGCAGGCCGGGAGTTGGCGGAGCGGGCAAATATCAGCCCCAGCATTTT. It specifies CASRPGVGGAGKYQPQHF.